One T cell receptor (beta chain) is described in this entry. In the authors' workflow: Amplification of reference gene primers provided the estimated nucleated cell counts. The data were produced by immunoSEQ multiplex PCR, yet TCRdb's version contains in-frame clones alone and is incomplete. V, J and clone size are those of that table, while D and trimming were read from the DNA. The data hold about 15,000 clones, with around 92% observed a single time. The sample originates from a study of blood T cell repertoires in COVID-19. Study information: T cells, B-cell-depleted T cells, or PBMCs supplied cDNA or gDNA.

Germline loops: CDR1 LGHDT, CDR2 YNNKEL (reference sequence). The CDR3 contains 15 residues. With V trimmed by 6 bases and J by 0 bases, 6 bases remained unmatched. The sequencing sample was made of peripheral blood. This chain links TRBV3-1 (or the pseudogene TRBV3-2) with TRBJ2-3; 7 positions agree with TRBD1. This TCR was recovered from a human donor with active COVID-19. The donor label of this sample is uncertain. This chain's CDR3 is CASRPGQASTDTQYF. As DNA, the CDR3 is TGTGCCAGCAGGCCCGGACAGGCTAGCACAGATACGCAGTATTTT.